This T cell receptor (beta chain) was found in a study of control samples from healthy donors and cancer patients. Clones were sequenced by immunoSEQ multiplex PCR, and TCRdb holds only the in-frame ones, with some missing. The data show about 140,000 clones, with approximately 86% seen just once and approximately 1.8% held by the top ten. Material: blood. The TCR comes from a man between 18 and 29 years old in good health.

Written as DNA, the CDR3 is TGTGCCAGTTCGAGAAGAAACCAGCCCCAGCATTTT. Protein product: CASSRRNQPQHF. This chain uses TRBV2 with TRBJ1-5; D remains unclear. The CDR3 is 12 amino acids. CDR1 is SNHLY and CDR2 is FYNNEI in the germline V gene. V lost 9 bases and J lost 7, with 13 bases in between.